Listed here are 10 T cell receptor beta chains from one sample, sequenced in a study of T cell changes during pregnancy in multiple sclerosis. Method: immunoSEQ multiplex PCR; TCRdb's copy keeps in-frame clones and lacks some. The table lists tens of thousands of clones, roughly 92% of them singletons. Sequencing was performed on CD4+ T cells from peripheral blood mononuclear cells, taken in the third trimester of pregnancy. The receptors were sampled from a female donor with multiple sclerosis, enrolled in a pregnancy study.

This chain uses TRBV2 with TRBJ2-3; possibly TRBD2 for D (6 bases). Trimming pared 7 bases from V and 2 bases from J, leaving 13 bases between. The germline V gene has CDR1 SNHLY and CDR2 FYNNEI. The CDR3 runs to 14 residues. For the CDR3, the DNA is TGTGCCAGCAAACGGCGGGGCCACACAGATACGCAGTATTTT. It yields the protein CASKRRGHTDTQYF.

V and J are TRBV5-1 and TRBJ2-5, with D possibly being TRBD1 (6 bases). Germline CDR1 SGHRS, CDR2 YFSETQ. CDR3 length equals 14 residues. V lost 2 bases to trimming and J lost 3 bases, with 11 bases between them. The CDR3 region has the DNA TGCGCCAGCAGCTTCAGGACAGACAAAGAGACCCAGTACTTC. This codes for CASSFRTDKETQYF.

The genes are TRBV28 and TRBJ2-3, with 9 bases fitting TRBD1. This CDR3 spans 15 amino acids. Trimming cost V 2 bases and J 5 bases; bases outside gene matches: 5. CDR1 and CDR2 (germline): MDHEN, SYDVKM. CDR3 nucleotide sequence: TGTGCCAGCAGTTTACCGGGACAGGGAAGAGATACGCAGTATTTT. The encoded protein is CASSLPGQGRDTQYF.

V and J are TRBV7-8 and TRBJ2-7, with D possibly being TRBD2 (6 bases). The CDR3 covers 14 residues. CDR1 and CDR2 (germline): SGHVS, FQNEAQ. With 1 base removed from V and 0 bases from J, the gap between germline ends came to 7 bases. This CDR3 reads CASSLGGTSYEQYF. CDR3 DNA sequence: TGTGCCAGCAGCTTAGGCGGGACCTCCTACGAGCAGTACTTC.

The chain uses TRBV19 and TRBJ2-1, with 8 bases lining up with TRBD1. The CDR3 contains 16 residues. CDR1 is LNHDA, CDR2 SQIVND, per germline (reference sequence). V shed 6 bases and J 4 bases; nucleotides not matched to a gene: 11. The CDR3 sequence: CASRTTGTGDYNEQFF. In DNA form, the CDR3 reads TGTGCCAGTAGGACGACCGGGACAGGTGATTACAATGAGCAGTTCTTC.

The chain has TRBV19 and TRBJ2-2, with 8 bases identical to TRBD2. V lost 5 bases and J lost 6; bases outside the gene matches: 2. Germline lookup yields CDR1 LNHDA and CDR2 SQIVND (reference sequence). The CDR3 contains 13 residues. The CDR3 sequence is CASSRGGAGELFF. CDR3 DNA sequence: TGTGCCAGTAGTCGGGGGGGGGCCGGGGAGCTGTTTTTT.

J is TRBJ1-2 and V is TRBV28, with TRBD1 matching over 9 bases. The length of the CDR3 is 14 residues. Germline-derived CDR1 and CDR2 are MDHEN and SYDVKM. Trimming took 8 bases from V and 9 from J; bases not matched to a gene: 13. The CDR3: CASENHNGQGSYTF. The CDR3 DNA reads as TGTGCCAGCGAAAATCACAACGGACAGGGGAGCTACACCTTC.

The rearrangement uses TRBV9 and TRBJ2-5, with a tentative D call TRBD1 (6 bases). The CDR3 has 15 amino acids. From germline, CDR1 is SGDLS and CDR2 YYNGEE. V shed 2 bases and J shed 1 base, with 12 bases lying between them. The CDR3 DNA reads TGTGCCAGCAGCGTCTCAGGGGTAGGCCAAGAGACCCAGTACTTC. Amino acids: CASSVSGVGQETQYF. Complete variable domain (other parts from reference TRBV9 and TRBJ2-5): DSGVTQTPKHLITATGQRVTLRCSPRSGDLSVYWYQQSLDQGLQFLIQYYNGEERAKGNILERFSAQQFPDLHSELNLSSLELGDSALYFCASSVSGVGQETQYFGPGTRLLVL.

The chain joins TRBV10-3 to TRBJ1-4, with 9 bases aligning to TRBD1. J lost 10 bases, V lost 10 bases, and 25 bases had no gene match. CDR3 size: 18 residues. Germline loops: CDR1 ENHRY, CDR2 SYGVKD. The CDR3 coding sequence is TGTGCCACCTCCGGGCACCTAACCGGGACAGGGAGGGTCGGAAAACTGTTTTTT. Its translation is CATSGHLTGTGRVGKLFF.

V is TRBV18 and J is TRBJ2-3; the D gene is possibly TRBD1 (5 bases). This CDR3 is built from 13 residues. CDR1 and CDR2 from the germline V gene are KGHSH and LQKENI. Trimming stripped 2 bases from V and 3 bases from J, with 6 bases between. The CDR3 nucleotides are TGTGCCAGCTCACCAACAGGAACAGATACGCAGTATTTT. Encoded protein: CASSPTGTDTQYF.